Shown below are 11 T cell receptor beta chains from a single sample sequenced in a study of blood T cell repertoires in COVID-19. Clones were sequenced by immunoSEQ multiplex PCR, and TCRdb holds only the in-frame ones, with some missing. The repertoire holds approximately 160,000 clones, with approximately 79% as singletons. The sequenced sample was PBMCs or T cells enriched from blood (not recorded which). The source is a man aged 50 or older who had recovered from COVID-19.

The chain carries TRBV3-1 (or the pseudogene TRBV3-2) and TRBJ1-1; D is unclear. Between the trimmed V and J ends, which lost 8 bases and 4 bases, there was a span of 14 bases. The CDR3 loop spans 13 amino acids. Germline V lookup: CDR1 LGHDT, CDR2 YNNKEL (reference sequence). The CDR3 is CASLTPGVTEAFF. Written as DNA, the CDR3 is TGTGCCAGCTTGACTCCGGGAGTCACTGAAGCTTTCTTT.

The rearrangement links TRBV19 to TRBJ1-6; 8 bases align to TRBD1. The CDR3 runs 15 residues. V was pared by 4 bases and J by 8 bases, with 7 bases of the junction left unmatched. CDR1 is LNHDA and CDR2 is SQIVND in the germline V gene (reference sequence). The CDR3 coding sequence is TGTGCCAGTAGTAGTGGCGGGGACAGGCATTCACCCCTCCACTTT. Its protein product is CASSSGGDRHSPLHF.

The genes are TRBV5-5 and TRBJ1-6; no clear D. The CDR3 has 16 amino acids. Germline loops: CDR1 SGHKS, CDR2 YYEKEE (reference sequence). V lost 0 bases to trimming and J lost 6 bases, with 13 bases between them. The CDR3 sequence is CASSLAPLEVNSPLHF. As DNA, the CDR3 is TGTGCCAGCAGCTTGGCACCCCTGGAGGTTAATTCACCCCTCCACTTT. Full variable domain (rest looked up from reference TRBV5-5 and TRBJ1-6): DAGVTQSPTHLIKTRGQQVTLRCSPISGHKSVSWYQQVLGQGPQFIFQYYEKEERGRGNFPDRFSARQFPNYSSELNVNALLLGDSALYLCASSLAPLEVNSPLHFGNGTRLTVT.

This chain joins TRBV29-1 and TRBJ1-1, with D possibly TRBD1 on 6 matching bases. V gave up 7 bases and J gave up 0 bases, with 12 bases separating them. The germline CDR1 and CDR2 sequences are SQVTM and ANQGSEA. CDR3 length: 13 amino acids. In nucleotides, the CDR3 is TGCAGCGCTTGTCAGGGGATGAACACTGAAGCTTTCTTT. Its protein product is CSACQGMNTEAFF.

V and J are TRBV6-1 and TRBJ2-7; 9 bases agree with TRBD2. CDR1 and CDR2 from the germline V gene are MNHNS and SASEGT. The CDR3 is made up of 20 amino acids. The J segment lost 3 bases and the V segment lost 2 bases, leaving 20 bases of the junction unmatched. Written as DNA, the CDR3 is TGTGCCAGCAGTGAATATAAGCGGGGGGCCGCGAAAGTCCTGATCTACGAGCAGTACTTC. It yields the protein CASSEYKRGAAKVLIYEQYF.

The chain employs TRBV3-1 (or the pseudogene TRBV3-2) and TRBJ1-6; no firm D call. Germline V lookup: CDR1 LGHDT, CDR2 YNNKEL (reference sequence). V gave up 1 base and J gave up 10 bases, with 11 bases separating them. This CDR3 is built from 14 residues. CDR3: CASSQVLRESPLHF. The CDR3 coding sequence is TGTGCCAGCAGCCAAGTGCTTCGCGAATCACCCCTCCACTTT.

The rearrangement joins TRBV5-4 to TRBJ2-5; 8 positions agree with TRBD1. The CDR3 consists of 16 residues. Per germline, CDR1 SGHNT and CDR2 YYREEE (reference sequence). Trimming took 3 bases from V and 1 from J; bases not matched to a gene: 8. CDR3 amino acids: CASSSGTGGSQETQYF. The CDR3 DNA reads TGTGCCAGCAGCTCGGGCACAGGGGGATCCCAAGAGACCCAGTACTTC. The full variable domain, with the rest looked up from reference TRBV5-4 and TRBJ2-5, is ETGVTQSPTHLIKTRGQQVTLRCSSQSGHNTVSWYQQALGQGPQFIFQYYREEENGRGNFPPRFSGLQFPNYSSELNVNALELDDSALYLCASSSGTGGSQETQYFGPGTRLLVL.

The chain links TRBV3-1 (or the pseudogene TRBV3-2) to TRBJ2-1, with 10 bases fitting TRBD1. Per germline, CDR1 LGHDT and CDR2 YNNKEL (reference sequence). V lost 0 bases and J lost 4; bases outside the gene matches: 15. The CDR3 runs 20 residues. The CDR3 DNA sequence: TGTGCCAGCAGCCAAGAACGTTTAGGGACAGGGGCGGGGGATTACAATGAGCAGTTCTTC. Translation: CASSQERLGTGAGDYNEQFF.

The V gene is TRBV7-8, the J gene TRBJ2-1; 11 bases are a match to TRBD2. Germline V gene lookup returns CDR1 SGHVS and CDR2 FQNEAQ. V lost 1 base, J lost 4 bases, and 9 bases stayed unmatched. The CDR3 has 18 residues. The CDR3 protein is CASSLELAGALLYNEQFF. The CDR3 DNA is TGTGCCAGCAGCTTAGAACTAGCGGGGGCTCTGTTATACAATGAGCAGTTCTTC.

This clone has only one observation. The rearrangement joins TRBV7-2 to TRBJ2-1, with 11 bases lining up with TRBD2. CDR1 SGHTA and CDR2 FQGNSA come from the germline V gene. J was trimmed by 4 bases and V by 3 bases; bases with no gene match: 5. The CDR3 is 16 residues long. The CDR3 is CASSFSGGARYNEQFF. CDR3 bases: TGTGCCAGCAGCTTTAGCGGGGGGGCTAGGTACAATGAGCAGTTCTTC.

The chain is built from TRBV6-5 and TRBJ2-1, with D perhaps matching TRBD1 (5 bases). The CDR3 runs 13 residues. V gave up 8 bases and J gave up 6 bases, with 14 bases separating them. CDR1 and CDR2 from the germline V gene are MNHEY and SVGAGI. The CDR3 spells CASRRQPFNEQFF. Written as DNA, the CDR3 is TGTGCCAGCCGCCGACAGCCATTCAATGAGCAGTTCTTC.